This T cell receptor (beta chain) was found in a study of identical twins. General study points: Not following the same donors, the study drew its conclusions from cross-sectional statistical analysis.

The germline V gene encodes CDR1 MGHRA and CDR2 YSYEKL. The germline V and J ends were trimmed by 1 base and 10 bases, with 14 bases remaining between them. CDR3 length: 15 residues. This clonotype was counted at least ten times. Its antigen is not known. Each CDR3 protein gets one entry after TCRdb re-called the 5' RACE reads with MiXCR. The repertoire has roughly 690,000 distinct CDR3 sequences, around 6% of them found once; the top ten carry 1.5% to 2%. The sequence was collected from a man between 18 and 29 years old in good health. Sequencing was done on a sample of naive T cells sorted from blood. The chain couples TRBV4-1 to TRBJ1-6; D is unresolved. In DNA form, the CDR3 reads TGCGCCAGCAGCCAAGTTCAGTTGAGGGAATCACCCCTCCACTTT. It specifies CASSQVQLRESPLHF.